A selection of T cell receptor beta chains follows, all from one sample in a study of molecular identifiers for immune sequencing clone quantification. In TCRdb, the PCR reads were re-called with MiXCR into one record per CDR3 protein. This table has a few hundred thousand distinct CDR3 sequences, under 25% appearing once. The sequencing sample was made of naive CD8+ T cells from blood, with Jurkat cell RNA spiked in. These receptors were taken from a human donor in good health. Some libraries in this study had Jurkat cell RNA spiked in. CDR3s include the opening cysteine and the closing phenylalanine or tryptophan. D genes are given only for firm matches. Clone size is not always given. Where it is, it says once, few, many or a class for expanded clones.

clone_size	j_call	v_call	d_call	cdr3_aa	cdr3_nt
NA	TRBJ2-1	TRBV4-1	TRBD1	CASSQAGSGQGVNEQFF	TGCGCCAGCAGCCAAGCCGGAAGCGGACAGGGCGTGAATGAGCAGTTCTTC
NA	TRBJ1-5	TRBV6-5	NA	CASSHRSVYSNQPQHF	TGTGCCAGCAGCCACAGATCAGTCTATAGCAATCAGCCCCAGCATTTT
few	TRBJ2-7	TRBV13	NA	CASSLRSPEQYF	TGTGCCAGCAGCCTTAGGTCCCCCGAGCAGTACTTC
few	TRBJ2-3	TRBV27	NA	CASSLSTFDVSTDTQYF	TGTGCCAGCAGTTTATCGACTTTCGATGTCAGCACAGATACGCAGTATTTT
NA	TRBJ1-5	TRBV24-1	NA	CATSDAAWQPQRF	TGTGCCACCAGTGACGCCGCATGGCAGCCCCAGCGTTTT
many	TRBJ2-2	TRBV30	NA	CAWSVLGNTGELFF	TGTGCCTGGAGTGTACTCGGGAACACCGGGGAGCTGTTTTTT
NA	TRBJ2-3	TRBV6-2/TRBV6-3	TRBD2	CASSYSVLAGVRTDTQYF	TGTGCCAGCAGTTACTCGGTCCTAGCGGGAGTACGCACAGATACGCAGTATTTT
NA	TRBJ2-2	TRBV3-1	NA	CASSQESRGYTGELFF	TGTGCCAGCAGCCAAGAGTCCAGGGGTTACACCGGGGAGCTGTTTTTT
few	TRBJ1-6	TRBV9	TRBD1	CASSPPPGTGNSPLHF	TGTGCCAGCAGCCCCCCCCCCGGGACAGGGAATTCACCCCTCCACTTT
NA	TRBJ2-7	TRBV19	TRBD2	CASSKLAESSYERYF	TGTGCCAGTAGTAAACTAGCGGAAAGCTCCTACGAGCGGTACTTC
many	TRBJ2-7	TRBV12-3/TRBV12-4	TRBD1	CASSFSYDRGYEQYF	TGTGCCAGCAGTTTTAGTTATGACAGGGGGTACGAGCAGTACTTC
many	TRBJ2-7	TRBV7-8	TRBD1	CASSLLGRGWEQYF	TGTGCCAGCAGTCTCTTAGGCAGGGGGTGGGAGCAGTACTTC
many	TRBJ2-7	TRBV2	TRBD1	CAILQGARYEQYF	TGTGCCATTCTCCAGGGGGCGAGGTACGAGCAGTACTTC
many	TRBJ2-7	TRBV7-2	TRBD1	CASSFAGTGTYEQYF	TGTGCCAGCAGCTTCGCCGGGACAGGGACCTACGAGCAGTACTTC
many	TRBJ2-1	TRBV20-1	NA	CSARDRGGVDEQFF	TGCAGTGCTAGAGATAGGGGGGGTGTAGATGAGCAGTTCTTC
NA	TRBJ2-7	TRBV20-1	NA	CSAQSKTESYEQYF	TGCAGTGCCCAGTCGAAGACTGAATCCTACGAGCAGTACTTC
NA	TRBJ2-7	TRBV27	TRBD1	CASSFGAGGLYEQYF	TGTGCCAGTAGTTTCGGTGCAGGGGGCTTGTACGAGCAGTACTTC
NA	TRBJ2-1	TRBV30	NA	CAWTPDSYNEQFF	TGTGCCTGGACGCCCGACTCCTACAATGAGCAGTTCTTC
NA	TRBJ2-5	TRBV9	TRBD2	CASSDPSRTSDQGTQYF	TGTGCCAGCAGCGATCCCTCCCGGACTAGCGATCAAGGGACCCAGTACTTC
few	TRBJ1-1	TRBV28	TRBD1	CASSSRQGWNTEAFF	TGTGCCAGCAGTTCCAGACAGGGCTGGAACACTGAAGCTTTCTTT
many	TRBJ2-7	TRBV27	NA	CASSRQYEQYF	TGTGCCAGCAGTCGCCAATACGAGCAGTACTTC
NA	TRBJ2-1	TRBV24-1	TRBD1	CATSDTLQGNDEQFF	TGTGCCACCAGTGATACCCTACAGGGGAACGATGAGCAGTTCTTC
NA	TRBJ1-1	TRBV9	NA	CASGAPPNTEAFF	TGTGCCAGCGGCGCCCCCCCGAACACTGAAGCTTTCTTT
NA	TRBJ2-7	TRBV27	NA	CASAPGAIINYEQYF	TGTGCCAGCGCCCCGGGGGCCATCATAAATTACGAGCAGTACTTC
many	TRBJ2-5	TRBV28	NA	CASSPRTGPGETQYF	TGTGCCAGCAGTCCTCGCACCGGACCGGGGGAGACCCAGTACTTC
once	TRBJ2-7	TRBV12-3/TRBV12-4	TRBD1	CASTPDRGYDQYF	TGTGCCAGCACCCCAGACAGGGGCTACGACCAGTACTTC
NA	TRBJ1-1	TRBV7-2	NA	CAGSPALERSTEAFF	TGTGCCGGCAGCCCAGCGTTGGAGAGGAGCACTGAAGCTTTCTTT
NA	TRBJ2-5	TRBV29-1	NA	CSVEQGLRQETQYF	TGCAGCGTTGAGCAGGGGTTGAGGCAAGAGACCCAGTACTTC
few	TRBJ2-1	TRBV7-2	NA	CASSPEGRFNEQFF	TGTGCCAGCAGCCCCGAAGGGCGGTTCAATGAGCAGTTCTTC
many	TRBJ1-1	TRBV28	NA	CASRDPFDTEAFF	TGTGCCTCCCGGGACCCTTTCGACACTGAAGCTTTCTTT
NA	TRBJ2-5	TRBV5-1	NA	CASSDDYQETQYF	TGCGCCAGCAGCGACGACTATCAAGAGACCCAGTACTTC
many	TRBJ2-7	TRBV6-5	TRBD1	CASSSDRGYEQYF	TGTGCCAGCAGTTCGGACAGGGGTTACGAGCAGTACTTC
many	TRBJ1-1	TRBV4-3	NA	CASSFTPGGGEAFF	TGCGCCAGCAGCTTCACGCCGGGGGGAGGTGAAGCTTTCTTT
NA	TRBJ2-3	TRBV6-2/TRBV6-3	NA	CASRKTDTQYF	TGTGCCAGCAGGAAAACAGATACGCAGTATTTT
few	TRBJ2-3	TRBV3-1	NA	CASSQDGALTDTQYF	TGTGCCAGCAGCCAAGATGGTGCGCTCACAGATACGCAGTATTTT
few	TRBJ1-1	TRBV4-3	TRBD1	CASSLHRGTEAFF	TGCGCCAGCAGCCTTCACAGGGGCACTGAAGCTTTCTTT
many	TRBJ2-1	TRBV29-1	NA	CSPGGPAEGGEQFF	TGCAGCCCAGGAGGTCCGGCGGAAGGGGGTGAGCAGTTCTTC
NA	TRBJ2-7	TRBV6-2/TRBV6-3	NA	CASSPTGQLYEQYF	TGTGCCAGCAGTCCGACCGGACAGTTGTACGAGCAGTACTTC
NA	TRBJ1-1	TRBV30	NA	CAWVGDGKTEAFF	TGTGCCTGGGTGGGGGATGGGAAGACTGAAGCTTTCTTT
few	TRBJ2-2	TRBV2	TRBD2	CASSELAGVTGELFF	TGTGCCAGCAGTGAACTAGCGGGAGTCACCGGGGAGCTGTTTTTT
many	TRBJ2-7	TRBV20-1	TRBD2	CSDRLAATYEQYF	TGCAGTGACCGACTAGCTGCAACCTACGAGCAGTACTTC
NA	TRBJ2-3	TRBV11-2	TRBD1	CASSFGQGMADTQYF	TGTGCCAGCAGCTTTGGACAGGGAATGGCAGATACGCAGTATTTT
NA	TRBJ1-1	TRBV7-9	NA	CASSLVGRGAEAFF	TGTGCCAGCAGCTTAGTAGGCAGGGGCGCTGAAGCTTTCTTT
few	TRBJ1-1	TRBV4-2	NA	CASSQVAGTNTEAFF	TGTGCCAGCAGCCAAGTAGCAGGGACGAACACTGAAGCTTTCTTT
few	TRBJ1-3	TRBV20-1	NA	CSARSLLTGGSGNTIYF	TGCAGTGCTAGGTCCCTCTTGACAGGCGGCTCTGGAAACACCATATATTTT
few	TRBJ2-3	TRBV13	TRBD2	CASSLGLAGYTDTQYF	TGTGCCAGCAGCTTAGGCCTAGCGGGGTACACAGATACGCAGTATTTT
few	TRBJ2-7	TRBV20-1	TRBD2	CSARDRSGEPYEQYF	TGCAGTGCTAGAGATCGTAGCGGGGAGCCCTACGAGCAGTACTTC
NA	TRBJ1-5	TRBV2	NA	CASSEAAGFTENQPQHF	TGTGCCAGCAGTGAAGCTGCGGGTTTTACAGAGAATCAGCCCCAGCATTTT
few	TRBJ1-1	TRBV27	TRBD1	CASSLGQVNTEAFF	TGTGCCAGCAGTCTGGGACAGGTGAACACTGAAGCTTTCTTT
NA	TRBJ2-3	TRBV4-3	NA	CASSQEKAGLDTQYF	TGCGCCAGCAGCCAAGAAAAGGCAGGGTTAGATACGCAGTATTTT
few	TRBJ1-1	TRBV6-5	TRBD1	CASSYSPSTGHTGAFF	TGTGCCAGCAGTTACTCGCCCTCGACAGGGCATACTGGAGCTTTCTTT
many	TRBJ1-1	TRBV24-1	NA	CATSDSRGSNTEAFF	TGTGCCACCAGTGATTCCAGGGGCTCGAACACTGAAGCTTTCTTT
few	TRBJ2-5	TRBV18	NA	CASSPPIRDQETQYF	TGTGCCAGCTCACCACCGATCCGGGACCAAGAGACCCAGTACTTC
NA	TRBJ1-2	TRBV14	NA	CASSPSTDYGYTF	TGTGCCAGCAGCCCCAGTACCGACTATGGCTACACCTTC
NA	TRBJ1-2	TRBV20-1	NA	CSARATGRYGYTF	TGCAGTGCTAGAGCTACAGGGCGCTATGGCTACACCTTC
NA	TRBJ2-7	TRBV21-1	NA	CASSKIRAGGYEQYF	TGTGCCAGCAGCAAAATTCGGGCGGGGGGCTACGAGCAGTACTTC
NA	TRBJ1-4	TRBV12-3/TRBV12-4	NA	CASSSAPLRGLVF	TGTGCCAGCAGTTCCGCCCCTCTCCGGGGGCTGGTTTTT